The 14 T cell receptor beta chains presented below share a single source sample, sequenced in a study of blood T cell repertoires in COVID-19. Assay used: immunoSEQ multiplex PCR; TCRdb lists only in-frame clones, some missing. The sample holds 30,000 to 40,000 clones, about 76% seen once. Sequenced: peripheral blood. The receptors stem from a man between 65 and 85 years old with COVID-19, enrolled during active disease.

This clone was seen more than once but under ten times. The rearrangement uses TRBV19 and TRBJ1-1; no definite D call. This CDR3 contains 14 residues. V was clipped by 3 bases and J by 6 bases, with 14 bases between them. Germline values: CDR1 LNHDA, CDR2 SQIVND (reference sequence). CDR3 in DNA: TGTGCCAGTAGTATTTTACCGCCTCGGGCTGAAGCTTTCTTT. It encodes CASSILPPRAEAFF.

This clone occurred many times. The chain joins TRBV19 to TRBJ1-5; D is unresolved. V lost 10 bases and J 4 bases, leaving 17 bases between the germline ends. This CDR3 comprises 14 residues. Germline V CDR1 and CDR2: LNHDA, SQIVND (reference sequence). The CDR3 DNA follows: TGTGCCATCAGTAACAACGGGTGGAATCAGCCCCAGCATTTT. Its protein is CAISNNGWNQPQHF.

The chain combines TRBV29-1 with TRBJ2-3; 7 positions match TRBD2. The CDR3 contains 12 residues. The V gene's germline CDR1 is SQVTM and CDR2 ANQGSEA. After removal of 8 bases from V and 3 bases from J, the junction contained 5 bases not matched to a gene. In DNA form, the CDR3 reads TGCAGCACTCGGGGGGATACAGATACGCAGTATTTT. As protein: CSTRGDTDTQYF.

The chain joins TRBV6-6 to TRBJ2-7; 9 bases agree with TRBD1. This CDR3 is 14 amino acids long. CDR1 is MNHNY, CDR2 SVGAGI, per germline (reference sequence). The V gene end was trimmed by 4 bases and the J gene end by 6 bases; junction bases not matched to a gene: 7. The CDR3, as DNA: TGTGCCAGCAGTTCACAGGGGGCGCATCTCGAGCAGTACTTC. Translation: CASSSQGAHLEQYF.

This rearrangement joins TRBV28 to TRBJ1-1; no clear D. Germline loops: CDR1 MDHEN, CDR2 SYDVKM. Trimming left V 3 bases short and J 5 bases short, with 16 bases between. This CDR3 spans 15 amino acids. The CDR3 spells CASSLPTAVRTEAFF. Written as DNA, the CDR3 is TGTGCCAGCAGTTTGCCAACAGCGGTACGGACTGAAGCTTTCTTT.

CDR3 sequence: CASSLGLATYEQYF. The CDR3 nucleotides are TGTGCCAGCAGCCTTGGACTAGCGACCTACGAGCAGTACTTC. The rearrangement links TRBV14 to TRBJ2-7; 9 bases match TRBD2. The V gene end was trimmed by 4 bases and the J gene end by 2 bases; junction bases not matched to a gene: 3. Germline CDR1 is SGHDN and CDR2 is FVKESK. The CDR3 is 14 residues long.

The V gene is TRBV27, the J gene TRBJ2-1, with 7 bases matching TRBD1. Germline V gives CDR1 MNHEY, CDR2 SMNVEV (reference sequence). The CDR3 is 14 residues long. After removal of 6 bases from V and 5 bases from J, the junction contained 7 bases not matched to a gene. The CDR3: CASSDRDSDNEQFF. In DNA, the CDR3 is TGTGCCAGCAGCGACCGGGACAGCGACAATGAGCAGTTCTTC.

This clone was seen more than once but under ten times. The chain uses TRBV19 and TRBJ1-5; D might be TRBD1 (5 bases). This CDR3 has 10 residues. The germline V gene has CDR1 LNHDA and CDR2 SQIVND (reference sequence). Trimming removed 10 bases at V and 11 bases at J, with 12 bases between. CDR3 DNA sequence: TGTGCCACCTCAGGGTTGGCCCAGCATTTT. Translated: CATSGLAQHF. The full variable domain, completed using reference TRBV19 and TRBJ1-5, is DGGITQSPKYLFRKEGQNVTLSCEQNLNHDAMYWYRQDPGQGLRLIYYSQIVNDFQKGDIAEGYSVSREKKESFPLTVTSAQKNPTAFYLCATSGLAQHFGDGTRLSIL.

V usage is TRBV11-2 and J usage is TRBJ2-7, with D possibly being TRBD2 (7 bases). V lost 3 bases, J lost 3 bases, and 12 bases lay in between. Germline V CDR1 and CDR2: SGHAT, FQNNGV. CDR3 size: 14 residues. Written as DNA, the CDR3 is TGTGCCAGCAGCTTGGGGCGGGGGCTCTACGAGCAGTACTTC. This sequence encodes CASSLGRGLYEQYF. Full variable domain (outside the CDR3, taken from reference TRBV11-2 and TRBJ2-7): EAGVAQSPRYKIIEKRQSVAFWCNPISGHATLYWYQQILGQGPKLLIQFQNNGVVDDSQLPKDRFSAERLKGVDSTLKIQPAKLEDSAVYLCASSLGRGLYEQYFGPGTRLTVT.

The V and J genes are TRBV27 and TRBJ1-4; the D gene is possibly TRBD1 (6 bases). This CDR3 has 16 amino acids. CDR1 and CDR2 from the germline V gene are MNHEY and SMNVEV (reference sequence). Trimming stripped 3 bases from V and 6 bases from J, with 17 bases between. CDR3 sequence (DNA): TGTGCCAGCAGTTTGCTTCAGGGGCGGACGGATGAAAAACTGTTTTTT. It yields the protein CASSLLQGRTDEKLFF. The full variable domain, with the rest looked up from reference TRBV27 and TRBJ1-4, is EAQVTQNPRYLITVTGKKLTVTCSQNMNHEYMSWYRQDPGLGLRQIYYSMNVEVTDKGDVPEGYKVSRKEKRNFPLILESPSPNQTSLYFCASSLLQGRTDEKLFFGSGTQLSVL.

This chain links TRBV18 with TRBJ1-1; D gene uncertain. The V end lost 1 base, the J end lost 2 bases, and 23 bases lay between the germline ends. This CDR3 is 19 amino acids long. Germline V gene data show CDR1 as KGHSH and CDR2 as LQKENI. The CDR3: CASSPLTEKLRLRNTEAFF. The CDR3 region has the DNA TGTGCCAGCTCACCACTAACGGAAAAGCTGAGACTCCGTAACACTGAAGCTTTCTTT.

The rearrangement links TRBV7-6 to TRBJ1-2, with D uncertain. This CDR3 region has 15 residues. V was clipped by 0 bases and J by 4 bases, with 12 bases between them. Germline assignment: CDR1 SGHVS and CDR2 FNYEAQ. Here the CDR3 reads CASSLAPNSRYGYTF. CDR3 in DNA: TGTGCCAGCAGCTTAGCGCCGAACAGCCGCTATGGCTACACCTTC.

This clone occurred a few times. This chain uses TRBV2 with TRBJ2-6; tentatively, D is TRBD1 (5 bases). This CDR3 has 13 amino acids. V shed 8 bases and J shed 2 bases, with 7 bases lying between them. Germline CDR1 is SNHLY and CDR2 is FYNNEI. The DNA for the CDR3 is TGTGCCAGCTCCAGGGCTGGGGCCAACGTCCTGACTTTC. It codes for CASSRAGANVLTF.

V gene TRBV4-1 combines with J gene TRBJ1-6, with D possibly being TRBD1 (6 bases). There are 16 residues in the CDR3. The V end lost 4 bases, the J end lost 6 bases, and 16 bases lay between the germline ends. Germline V gene sequence: CDR1 MGHRA, CDR2 YSYEKL. CDR3 DNA sequence: TGCGCCAGCAGCCGAGGCGTCGACAGGACTAATTCACCCCTCCACTTT. It translates to CASSRGVDRTNSPLHF.